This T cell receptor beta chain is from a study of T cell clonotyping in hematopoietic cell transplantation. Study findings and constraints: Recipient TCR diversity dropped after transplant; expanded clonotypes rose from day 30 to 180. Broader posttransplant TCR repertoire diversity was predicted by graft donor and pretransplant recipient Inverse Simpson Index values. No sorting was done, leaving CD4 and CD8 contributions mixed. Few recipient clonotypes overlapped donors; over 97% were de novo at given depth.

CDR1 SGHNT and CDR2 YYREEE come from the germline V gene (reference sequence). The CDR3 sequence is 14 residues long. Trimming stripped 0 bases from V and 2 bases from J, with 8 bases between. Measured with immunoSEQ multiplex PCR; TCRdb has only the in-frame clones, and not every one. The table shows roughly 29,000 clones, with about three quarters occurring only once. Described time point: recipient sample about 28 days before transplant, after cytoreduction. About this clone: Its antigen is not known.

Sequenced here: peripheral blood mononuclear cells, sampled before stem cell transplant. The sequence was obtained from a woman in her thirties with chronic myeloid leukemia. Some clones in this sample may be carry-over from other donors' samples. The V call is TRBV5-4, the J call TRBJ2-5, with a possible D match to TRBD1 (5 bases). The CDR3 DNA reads TGTGCCAGCAGCTTGGCCGACAGACAAGAGACCCAGTACTTC. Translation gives CASSLADRQETQYF.